The 6 T cell receptor beta chains below all came from one sample that was sequenced in a study of T-cell memory formation after mild COVID-19. TCRdb passed the 5' RACE reads through MiXCR, listing each CDR3 protein once. This sample carries under 700,000 distinct CDR3 sequences, about a fifth of them seen once, and the ten largest clones take roughly an eighth. Sequences were obtained from PBMCs or a T cell subset sorted from them (not recorded which). These receptors were obtained from an adult woman who had mild COVID-19 (a few samples of this study predate the infection). Cell type and time point are not known.

This clonotype has more than one count but fewer than ten. The CDR3 bases are TGTGCCAGCAGAGAGACAGGGTTTTTCATTGATACGCAGTATTTT. It encodes CASRETGFFIDTQYF. V is TRBV12-3 or TRBV12-4 and J is TRBJ2-3, with 7 bases identical to TRBD1. The CDR3 has 15 amino acids. V shed 6 bases and J 6 bases; nucleotides not matched to a gene: 12.

There are many counts of this clonotype. The rearrangement links TRBV6-5 to TRBJ2-1; 9 bases agree with TRBD2. With 5 bases clipped from V and 4 bases from J, the junction kept 6 bases outside the gene matches. The CDR3 loop spans 15 amino acids. Per the germline V gene, CDR1 is MNHEY and CDR2 is SVGAGI. The CDR3 nucleotides are TGTGCCAGCAGTCTTAGCGGGAGAGGATACAATGAGCAGTTCTTC. The encoded protein is CASSLSGRGYNEQFF.

The genes are TRBV18 and TRBJ2-5, with no clear D. This CDR3 spans 14 amino acids. CDR1 is KGHSH and CDR2 is LQKENI in the germline V gene. Deletions cut 4 bases from V and 5 bases from J, with 14 bases between. CDR3 region: CASSHQRAWETQYF. The CDR3 nucleotides read TGTGCCAGCTCACACCAAAGGGCTTGGGAGACCCAGTACTTC.

In its sample, this clonotype was seen a few times. This chain links TRBV9 with TRBJ2-2; the D gene is possibly TRBD1 (5 bases). Germline V lookup: CDR1 SGDLS, CDR2 YYNGEE. The CDR3 sequence is 14 residues long. V lost 0 bases and J lost 6, with 9 bases in between. CDR3 DNA: TGTGCCAGCAGCGTAGAGGGGTTCCCCGGGGAGCTGTTTTTT. Encoded protein: CASSVEGFPGELFF.

The chain has TRBV7-2 and TRBJ2-1, with D tentatively TRBD2 (7 bases). The CDR3 contains 15 residues. Germline V lookup: CDR1 SGHTA, CDR2 FQGNSA. Deletions cut 6 bases from V and 0 bases from J, with 12 bases between. CDR3 coding DNA: TGTGCCAGCAGTAATGCGGGGGCCTCCTACAATGAGCAGTTCTTC. This gives the protein CASSNAGASYNEQFF. Together with reference TRBV7-2 and TRBJ2-1, the CDR3 gives the full variable domain: GAGVSQSPSNKVTEKGKDVELRCDPISGHTALYWYRQSLGQGLEFLIYFQGNSAPDKSGLPSDRFSAERTGGSVSTLTIQRTQQEDSAVYLCASSNAGASYNEQFFGPGTRLTVL.

The rearrangement links TRBV4-1 to TRBJ2-5; no clear D. The CDR3 runs to 14 residues. CDR1 and CDR2 from the germline V gene are MGHRA and YSYEKL. V dropped 0 bases and J dropped 1 base, with 6 bases sitting between them. CDR3 loop: CASSQEPSQETQYF. The CDR3 nucleotides are TGCGCCAGCAGCCAAGAACCTAGCCAAGAGACCCAGTACTTC.